This T cell receptor beta chain stems from a study of OX40 agonist ivuxolimab in advanced cancers. For the study at large: Three patients, one with hepatocellular carcinoma and two with cutaneous melanoma, responded partially.

Concerning this clone itself: The antigen is not known. Germline and junction disagree at one end, which may indicate a read error.

The germline CDR1 and CDR2 sequences are SQVTM and ANQGSEA. The CDR3 totals 14 residues. This table comes from immunoSEQ multiplex PCR, and its TCRdb copy is limited to in-frame clones, with some not included. The sample includes roughly 41,000 clones, about 91% of them seen just once. Study results and caveats: Among the nonresponders, some also had low normalized T-cell clonal expansion. At 0.1 to 3.0 mg/kg and by week 6, CD4+ and CD8+ T cells in the blood had expanded clonally.

This clonotype was sampled from an adult with an advanced solid tumor such as melanoma, head and neck, liver or kidney cancer. Source: CD4+ or CD8+ T cells sorted from blood, taken in a trial of the OX40 agonist ivuxolimab. The chain is built from TRBV29-1 and TRBJ2-3, with 9 bases matching TRBD1. CDR3 bases: TGCAGCGTCGAAGGACAGGGGTTGGCAGATACGCAGTATTTT. It codes for CSVEGQGLADTQYF.